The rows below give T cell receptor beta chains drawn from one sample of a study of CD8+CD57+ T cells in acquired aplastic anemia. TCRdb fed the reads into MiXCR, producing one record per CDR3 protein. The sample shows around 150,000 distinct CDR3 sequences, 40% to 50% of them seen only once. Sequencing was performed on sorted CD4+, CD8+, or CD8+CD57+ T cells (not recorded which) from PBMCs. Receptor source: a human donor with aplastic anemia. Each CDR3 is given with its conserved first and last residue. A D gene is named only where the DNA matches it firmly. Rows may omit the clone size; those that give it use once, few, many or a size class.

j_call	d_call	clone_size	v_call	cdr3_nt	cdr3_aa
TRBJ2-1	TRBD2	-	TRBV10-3	TGTGCCAGCAGTTTTTGGACTAGTCAGAATGAGCAGTTCTTC	CASSFWTSQNEQFF
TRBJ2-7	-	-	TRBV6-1	TGTGCCAGCAGTGCCCTAGGTGCCTCCTACGAGCAGTACTTC	CASSALGASYEQYF
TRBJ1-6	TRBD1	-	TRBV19	TGTGCCAGTAAGGACAGGGTTGGCTCACCCCTCCACTTT	CASKDRVGSPLHF
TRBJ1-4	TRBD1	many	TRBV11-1	TGTGCCAGCAGCTTGGGGGACAGGGGAGGGAGTGAAAAACTGTTTTTT	CASSLGDRGGSEKLFF
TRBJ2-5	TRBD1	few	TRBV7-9	TGTGCCAGCAGCTTGACAGGGGGCTTCCAAGAGACCCAGTACTTC	CASSLTGGFQETQYF
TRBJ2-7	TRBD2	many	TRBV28	TGTGCCAGCAGTTTGCTACTAGCGGGAGTACCCTACGAGCAGTACTTC	CASSLLLAGVPYEQYF
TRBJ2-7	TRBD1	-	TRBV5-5	TGTGCCAGCAGCGTCGGACAGGGGAGTCGGGAGCAGTACTTC	CASSVGQGSREQYF
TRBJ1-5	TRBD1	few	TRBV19	TGTGCCAGCTCCGGACAGGGTAGTCAGCCCCAGCATTTT	CASSGQGSQPQHF
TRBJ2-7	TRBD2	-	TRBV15	TGTGCCACCAGCAGAGGACTAGCGGGCTCCTACGAGCAGTACTTC	CATSRGLAGSYEQYF
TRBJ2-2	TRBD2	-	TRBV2	TGTGCCAGCAGTGAAAAGCGGGATGGGGAGCTGTTTTTT	CASSEKRDGELFF
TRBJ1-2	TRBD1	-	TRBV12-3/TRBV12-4	TGTGCCAGCGCGTGGGATGACAGGGAGACTAACTATGGCTACACCTTC	CASAWDDRETNYGYTF
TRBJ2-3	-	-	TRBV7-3	TGTGCCAGCAGCCCAGGTACAACAGATACGCAGTATTTT	CASSPGTTDTQYF
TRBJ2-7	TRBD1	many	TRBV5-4	TGTGCCAGCAGCCCGGACCCAGGGGGCTACGAGCAGTACTTC	CASSPDPGGYEQYF
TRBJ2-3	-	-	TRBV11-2	TGTGCCAGCAGCGTTGATTCATGGGGGGAAGGAGATACGCAGTATTTT	CASSVDSWGEGDTQYF
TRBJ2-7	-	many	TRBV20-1	TGCAGTGCTAACTCTGACATCTCCTACGAGCAGTACTTC	CSANSDISYEQYF
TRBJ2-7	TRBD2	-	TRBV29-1	TGCAGCGTTGGGGTCCTAGCGGGGGGTTCTTTTGAGCAGTACTTC	CSVGVLAGGSFEQYF
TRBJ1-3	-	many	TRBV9	TGTGCCAGCAGCCGATTGATGGACATGGACACCATATATTTT	CASSRLMDMDTIYF
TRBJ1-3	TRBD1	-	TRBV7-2	TGTGCCAGCAGCTTAGCAGACAGGGGCTCTGGAAACACCATATATTTT	CASSLADRGSGNTIYF
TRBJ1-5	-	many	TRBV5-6	TGTGCCAGCAGCTATTCCCCCTCTCAGCCCCAGCATTTT	CASSYSPSQPQHF
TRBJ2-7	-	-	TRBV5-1	TGCGCCAGCAGGGGCCACGAGCAGTACTTC	CASRGHEQYF
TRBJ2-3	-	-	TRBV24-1	TGTGCCACCAGGACGAGCACAGATACGCAGTATTTT	CATRTSTDTQYF
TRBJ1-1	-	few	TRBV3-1	TGTGCCAGCAGCCAAGGGGGATGGGCCAACACTGAAGCTTTCTTT	CASSQGGWANTEAFF
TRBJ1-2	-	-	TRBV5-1	TGCGCCAGCAGCGTACAGGGTAGGACGACCTATGGCTACACCTTC	CASSVQGRTTYGYTF
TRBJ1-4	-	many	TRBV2	TGTGCCAGCAGTGAATCCCCGACTACGAGGGGGGAAAAACTGTTTTTT	CASSESPTTRGEKLFF
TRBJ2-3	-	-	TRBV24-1	TGTGCCACCAGTGAGTACACAGGAGATACGCAGTATTTT	CATSEYTGDTQYF
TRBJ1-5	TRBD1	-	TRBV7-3	TGTGCCAGCAGCCAGGAGGGGGCCGGGGAGAGCAATCAGCCCCAGCATTTT	CASSQEGAGESNQPQHF
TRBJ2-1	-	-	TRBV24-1	TGTGCCACCAGTGATACATCCGACAATGAGCAGTTCTTC	CATSDTSDNEQFF
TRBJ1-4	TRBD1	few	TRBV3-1	TGTGCCAGCAGAGACAGGGGGCAGGGAGAAAAACTGTTTTTT	CASRDRGQGEKLFF
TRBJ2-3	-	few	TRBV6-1	TGTGCCAGCAACCCTCCGGGACTGACTACAGATACGCGGTATTTT	CASNPPGLTTDTRYF
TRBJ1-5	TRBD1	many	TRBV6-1	TGTGCCGGGGACAGGGCCAATCAGCCCCAGCATTTT	CAGDRANQPQHF
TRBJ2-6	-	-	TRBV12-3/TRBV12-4	TGTGCCAGCAGTTTATTCCTCTCTGGGGCCAACGTCCTGACTTTC	CASSLFLSGANVLTF
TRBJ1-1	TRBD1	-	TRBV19	TGTGCCAGTAGTTCCCGGACAGGGGGCTACACTGAAGCTTTCTTT	CASSSRTGGYTEAFF
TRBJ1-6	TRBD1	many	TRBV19	TGTGCCAGTAGTATGCCGGGGACAGCTAATTCACCCCTCCACTTT	CASSMPGTANSPLHF
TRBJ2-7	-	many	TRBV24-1	TGTGCCACCAGTGCCGGGCCCTACGAGCAGTACTTC	CATSAGPYEQYF
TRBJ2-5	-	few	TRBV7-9	TGTGCCAGCAGCTTAGTTGGGGGTTTGAGTGAGACCCAGTACTTC	CASSLVGGLSETQYF
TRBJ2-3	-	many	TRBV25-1	TGTGCCAGCAGTCCATCCGCTCCAGATACGCAGTATTTT	CASSPSAPDTQYF
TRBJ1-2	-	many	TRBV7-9	TGTGCCAGCAGCCCCGGAGGGACGGACTATGGCTACACCTTC	CASSPGGTDYGYTF
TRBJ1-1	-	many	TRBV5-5	TGTGCCAGCAGCTTGACTGCAGCCATGAACACTGAAGCTTTCTTT	CASSLTAAMNTEAFF
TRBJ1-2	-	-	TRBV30	TGTGCCTGGAGCCCCATGGGGGGTGGCTACACCTTC	CAWSPMGGGYTF
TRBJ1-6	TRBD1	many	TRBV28	TGTGCCAGCAGCTACCGGGACAGTTTCACCCTCCACTTT	CASSYRDSFTLHF
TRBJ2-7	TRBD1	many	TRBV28	TGTGCCAGCAGTTCCCGGGACAGGACCTACGAGCAGTACTTC	CASSSRDRTYEQYF
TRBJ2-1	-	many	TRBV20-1	TGCAGTGCCGTGCTCCCTCGGCCGTCCTACAATGAGCAGTTCTTC	CSAVLPRPSYNEQFF
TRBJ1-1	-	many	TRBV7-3	TGTGCCAGCAGCTTAACCCCAATGAACACTGAAGCTTTCTTT	CASSLTPMNTEAFF
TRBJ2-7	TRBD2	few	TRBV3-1	TGTGCCAGCAGCCAAGACCTCCGGACTAGCGGGACCTACGAGCAGTACTTC	CASSQDLRTSGTYEQYF
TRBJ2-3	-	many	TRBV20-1	TGCAGTGTAGAGGGCAGTAACACAGATACGCAGTATTTT	CSVEGSNTDTQYF
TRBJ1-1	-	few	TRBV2	TGTGCCAGCATGGGGCACACTGAAGCTTTCTTT	CASMGHTEAFF
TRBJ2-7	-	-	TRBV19	TGTGCCAGTAGTATAAAGGGGGAATCCGCCTACGAGCAGTACTTC	CASSIKGESAYEQYF